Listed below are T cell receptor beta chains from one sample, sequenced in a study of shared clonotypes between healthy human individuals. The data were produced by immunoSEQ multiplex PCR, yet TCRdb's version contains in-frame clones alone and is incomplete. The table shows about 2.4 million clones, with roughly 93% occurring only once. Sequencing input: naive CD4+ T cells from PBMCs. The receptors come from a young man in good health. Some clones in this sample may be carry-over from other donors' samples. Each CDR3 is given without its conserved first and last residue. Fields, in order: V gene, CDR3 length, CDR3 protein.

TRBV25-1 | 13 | ASRPTGTSNYGYT
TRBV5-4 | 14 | ASRAQGGSSYNEQF
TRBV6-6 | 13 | ASSYSNGKTYEQY
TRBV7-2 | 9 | ASSWSESQF
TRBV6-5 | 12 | ASRTRTGTYEQY
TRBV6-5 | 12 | ASSERGLWQPQH
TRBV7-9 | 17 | ASSLKSGLAISSYNEQF
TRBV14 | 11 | ARSREGYYEQY
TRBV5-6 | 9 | ASSFRTEQF
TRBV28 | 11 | ASVGGALNTIY
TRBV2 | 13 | ASSARDRGSNEQF
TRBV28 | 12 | ASNPRPRGYGYT
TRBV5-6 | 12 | ASSLQGNGNTIY
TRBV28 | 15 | ASSQPTGTSATDTQY
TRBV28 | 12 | ASSLDDRPTEAF
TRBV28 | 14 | ASSFRQGGTNTEAF
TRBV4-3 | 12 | ASSQGRQGGGYT
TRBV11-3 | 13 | ASSPGQGRSATQY
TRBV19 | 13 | ASSIVGGFGQPQH
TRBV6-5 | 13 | ASSPGTGLGQPQH
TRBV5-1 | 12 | ASSLFLLGETQY
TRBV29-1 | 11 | SVLTGFTDTQY
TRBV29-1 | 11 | SVEGRVQETQY
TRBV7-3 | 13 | ASSFQGAHGDEQF
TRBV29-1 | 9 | SVVGAAEAF
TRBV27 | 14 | ASSRLAGGLNNEQF
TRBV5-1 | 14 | ASSLGGGFSYNEQF
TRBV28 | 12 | AIGERGTNEKLF
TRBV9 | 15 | ASSVGNSGQIPETQY